These 5 T cell receptor beta chains came from one sample sequenced in a study of blood T cell repertoires in COVID-19. The assay was immunoSEQ multiplex PCR, and TCRdb's table has in-frame clones only and misses some. The sample has under 450,000 clones, around 88% seen once. Input material: peripheral blood. These receptor sequences come from a woman aged 45-60 years with COVID-19, enrolled during active disease.

The V and J genes are TRBV5-1 and TRBJ1-2, with D unclear. This CDR3 region has 14 residues. Germline V gene sequence: CDR1 SGHRS, CDR2 YFSETQ. The ends were cut back, 0 bases at V and 7 bases at J, with 13 bases in the middle. CDR3 coding DNA: TGCGCCAGCAGCTTGGACCGAGGTAGCGGTGGCTACACCTTC. This gives the protein CASSLDRGSGGYTF.

DNA for the CDR3: TGTGCCACCGGCAGGGACTCTGGGGCCAACGTCCTGACTTTC. Translating it yields CATGRDSGANVLTF. The chain is built from TRBV24-1 and TRBJ2-6; a possible D gene is TRBD1 (5 bases). Looked up from germline, CDR1 is KGHDR and CDR2 is SFDVKD. CDR3 length: 14 amino acids. Trimming removed 9 bases from V and 0 bases from J, with 8 bases in between.

The chain is built from TRBV19 and TRBJ2-4; D is unclear. V lost 1 base, J lost 2 bases, and 9 bases lay in between. Per germline, CDR1 LNHDA and CDR2 SQIVND (reference sequence). The CDR3 runs 15 residues. CDR3 amino acids: CASSIVGDSKNIQYF. The CDR3, as DNA: TGTGCCAGTAGTATAGTCGGAGATTCCAAAAACATTCAGTACTTC.

V usage is TRBV28 and J usage is TRBJ2-2; D remains ambiguous. The V gene lost 8 bases and the J gene lost 4 bases, with 11 bases spanning the gap. Germline CDR1 reads MDHEN; CDR2 reads SYDVKM. The CDR3 runs to 13 residues. The CDR3: CASRSSGTGELFF. CDR3 in DNA: TGTGCCAGCCGTTCGTCAGGCACCGGGGAGCTGTTTTTT.

This chain links TRBV4-1 with TRBJ1-1; perhaps TRBD1 as D (6 bases). The CDR3 has 17 amino acids. Trimming stripped 6 bases from V and 0 bases from J, with 20 bases between. CDR1 and CDR2 from the germline V gene are MGHRA and YSYEKL. For the CDR3, the DNA is TGCGCCAGCAGGTTAGGGGGGGGGTTTCTAGTGAACACTGAAGCTTTCTTT. It yields the protein CASRLGGGFLVNTEAFF.